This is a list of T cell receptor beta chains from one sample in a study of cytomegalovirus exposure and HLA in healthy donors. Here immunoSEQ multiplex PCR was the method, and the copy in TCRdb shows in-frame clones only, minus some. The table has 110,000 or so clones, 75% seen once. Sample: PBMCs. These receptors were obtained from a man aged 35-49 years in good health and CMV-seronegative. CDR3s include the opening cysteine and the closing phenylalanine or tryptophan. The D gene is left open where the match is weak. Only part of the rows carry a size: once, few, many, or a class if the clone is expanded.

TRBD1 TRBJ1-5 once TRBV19 TGTGCCAGTAGTATTTCAGGGGGCTCGGGCAATCAGCCCCAGCATTTT CASSISGGSGNQPQHF
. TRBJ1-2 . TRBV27 TGTGCCAGCAGTTTATCGGGGGGGGGCCCCCTCTATGGCTACACCTTC CASSLSGGGPLYGYTF
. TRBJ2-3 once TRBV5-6 TGTGCCAGCACATATGTGAACAGGGAAACAGATACGCAGTATTTT CASTYVNRETDTQYF
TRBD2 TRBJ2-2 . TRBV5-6 TGTGCCAGCAGCTTGAAGTCTAGCGGGAGGGTCGGGGAGCTGTTTTTT CASSLKSSGRVGELFF
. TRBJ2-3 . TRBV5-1 TGCGCCAGCAGCTTGCGGGGTGGCACAGATACGCAGTATTTT CASSLRGGTDTQYF
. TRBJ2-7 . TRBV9 TGTGCCAGCAGCGTAGATCCCGGCGAGCAGTACTTC CASSVDPGEQYF
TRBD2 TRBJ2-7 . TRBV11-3 TGTGCCAGCAGCCGTCCGGGGGGAGGATACTACGAGCAGTACTTC CASSRPGGGYYEQYF
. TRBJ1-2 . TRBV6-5 TGTGCCAGCAGTTACGTGTCCTCGCGGGCTAACTATGGCTACACCTTC CASSYVSSRANYGYTF
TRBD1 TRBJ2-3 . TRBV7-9 TGTGCCAGCAGCTTATTGGGACAGGGGTTTTCAGATACGCAGTATTTT CASSLLGQGFSDTQYF
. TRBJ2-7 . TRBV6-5 TGTGCCAGCACGGGCGGGGCCTACGAGCAGTACTTC CASTGGAYEQYF
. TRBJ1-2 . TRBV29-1 TGCAGCGTTGCCTTGGAGGGGAGCAGAGCTGGCTACACCTTC CSVALEGSRAGYTF
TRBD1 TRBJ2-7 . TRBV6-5 TGTGCCAGCAGGGGGACAGGGGGCTTCTACGAGCAGTACTTC CASRGTGGFYEQYF
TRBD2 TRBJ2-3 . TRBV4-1 TGCGCCAGCAGCCGAGGCGAAGCTAGCGGGAGGGATACGCAGTATTTT CASSRGEASGRDTQYF
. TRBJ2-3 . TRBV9 TGTGCCAGCAGCGTAGCTGAAGTGGCGGGACGTGGATTAGATACGCAGTATTTT CASSVAEVAGRGLDTQYF
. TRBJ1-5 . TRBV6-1 TGTGCCAGCAGTGATATATTCGCCAGTAGCAATCAGCCCCAGCATTTT CASSDIFASSNQPQHF
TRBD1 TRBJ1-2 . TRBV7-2 TGTGCCAGCAGCTTAGAAGGTACAGGGGTCTATGGCTACACCTTC CASSLEGTGVYGYTF
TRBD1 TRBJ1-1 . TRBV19 TGTGCCAGTAGACTAGACAGGGGGAACACTGAAGCTTTCTTT CASRLDRGNTEAFF
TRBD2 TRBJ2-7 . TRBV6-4 TGTGCCAGCCATCCAACTAGCGGGACCTCCTACGAGCAGTACTTC CASHPTSGTSYEQYF
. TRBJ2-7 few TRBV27 TGTGCCAGCAGTTTATCCGGCTACGAGCAGTACTTC CASSLSGYEQYF
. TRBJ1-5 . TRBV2 TGTGCCAGCACCTACGATGGAGGTGCGGATCAGCCCCAGCATTTT CASTYDGGADQPQHF
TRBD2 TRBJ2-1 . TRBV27 TGTGCCAGCAGAGTAGCGGTTGTAGGTGGGAGGGCCGACAATGAGCAGTTCTTC CASRVAVVGGRADNEQFF
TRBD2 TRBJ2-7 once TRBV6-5 TGTGCCAGCAGCCCGGGGGGAGCACGCGAGCAGTACTTC CASSPGGAREQYF
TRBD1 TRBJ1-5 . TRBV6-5 TGTGCCAGCAGTTCGGGACAGGGGGGAGCAATTGCGCCCCAGCATTTT CASSSGQGGAIAPQHF
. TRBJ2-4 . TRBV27 TGTGCCAGCAGTCCCAGGCGGGGCTTGGACATTCAGTACTTC CASSPRRGLDIQYF
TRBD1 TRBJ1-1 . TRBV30 TGTGCCTGGAGTCCTCACATTTGGGACAGGGGTAAGAACACTGAAGCTTTCTTT CAWSPHIWDRGKNTEAFF
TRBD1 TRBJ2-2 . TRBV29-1 TGCAGCGTTGAATCAGGACAGGGGGCGGGGGAGCTGTTTTTT CSVESGQGAGELFF
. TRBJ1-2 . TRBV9 TGTGCCAGCAGCGAGGGACTCCCCTGGGGCGGCTACACCTTC CASSEGLPWGGYTF
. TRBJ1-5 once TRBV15 TGTGCCACCAGCGTAGGGGGGGGGAATCAGCCCCAGCATTTT CATSVGGGNQPQHF
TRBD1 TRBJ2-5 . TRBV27 TGTGCCAGCAGTTTCCGGGACAGGGTGGGGGAGACCCAGTACTTC CASSFRDRVGETQYF
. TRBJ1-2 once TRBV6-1 TGTGCCAGCAGTCAAGGACTGTACTATGGCTACACCTTC CASSQGLYYGYTF
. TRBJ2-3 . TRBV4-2 TGTGCCAGCAGCCAAGACCGGAGGGAGGTGACAGATACGCAGTATTTT CASSQDRREVTDTQYF
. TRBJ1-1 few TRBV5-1 TGCGCCAGCAGCCCACTACAGGGCATAAAGAACACTGAAGCTTTCTTT CASSPLQGIKNTEAFF
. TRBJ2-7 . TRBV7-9 TGTTCCAGCAGCTTAGAGTCACTCGAGCAGTACTTC CSSSLESLEQYF
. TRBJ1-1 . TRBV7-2 TGTGCCAGCAGCTTCACTTTTGACAGCACGAACACTGAAGCTTTCTTT CASSFTFDSTNTEAFF
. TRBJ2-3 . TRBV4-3 TGCGCCAGCAGCCAAGACGTTTCGGTTACGCAGTATTTT CASSQDVSVTQYF
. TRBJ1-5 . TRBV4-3 TGCGCCAGCAGCCACGGACTAAGCAATCAGCCCCAGCATTTT CASSHGLSNQPQHF
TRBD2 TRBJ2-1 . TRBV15 TGTGCCACCAGCAGTAGCGGGAGGGGGTATGAGCAGTTCTTC CATSSSGRGYEQFF
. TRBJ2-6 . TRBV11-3 TGTGCCAGCAGCTCTTATGGGGCCAACGTCCTGACTTTC CASSSYGANVLTF
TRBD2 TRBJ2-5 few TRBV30 TGTGCCTGGAGGCCCCTAGCGGCCGAGACCCAGTACTTC CAWRPLAAETQYF
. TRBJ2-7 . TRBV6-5 TGTGCCAGCAGTCTTAGGCGGGCCCACGAGCAGTACTTC CASSLRRAHEQYF
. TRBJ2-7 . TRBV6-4 TGTGCCAGCGGGGTGGGCAGGGATAATTACGAGCAGTACTTC CASGVGRDNYEQYF
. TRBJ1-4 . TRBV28 TGTGCCAGCAGTCCCGGGGGGACCTGGAGGACTAATGAAAAACTGTTTTTT CASSPGGTWRTNEKLFF
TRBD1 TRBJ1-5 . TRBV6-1 TGTGCCAGCAGTCCGGGACAGGGAAGGGGTCAGCCCCAGCATTTT CASSPGQGRGQPQHF
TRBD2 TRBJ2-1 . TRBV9 TGTGCCAGCAGCGTAGGGACAGTTCCGACTAGCGGGGGGCACAATGAGCAGTTCTTC CASSVGTVPTSGGHNEQFF
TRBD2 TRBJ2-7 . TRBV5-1 TGCGCCAGCAGCAGCTGGGGCGGGAGGAGCTCCTACGAGCAGTACTTC CASSSWGGRSSYEQYF
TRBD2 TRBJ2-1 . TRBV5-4 TGTGCCAGCAGCCCGACTAGCGGGAGGTCCGGGGCCTACAATGAGCAGTTCTTC CASSPTSGRSGAYNEQFF
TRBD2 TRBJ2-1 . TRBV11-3 TGTGCCAGCAGCACTAGCGGGGGCAACAATGAGCAGTTCTTC CASSTSGGNNEQFF